This section outlines one T cell receptor (beta chain) sequence together with its context. An end of the junction does not agree with germline; a read error may underlie this. The CDR3 spans 13 residues. Germline V gene data show CDR1 as MNHNS and CDR2 as SASEGT. A second about 6 to 11 cycle PCR used barcoded and J-beta primers. TCRdb fed the 5' RACE reads into MiXCR, producing one record per CDR3 protein. Of about 730,000 distinct CDR3 sequences in the sample, around 46% were seen once. The record originates from a study of blood T cells in healthy people across ages. The sample consisted of blood. The TCR originated in a woman aged 60-75 years in good health. The chain is built from TRBV6-1 and TRBJ2-4, with D possibly TRBD2 on 6 matching bases. The closer fit of TRBJ2-7 to the DNA end suggests the J call may be wrong. Here the CDR3 DNA reads TGTGCTAGCAGTCCGGGAGCTTTCTACGAGCAGTACTTC. Translation gives CASSPGAFYEQYF.